The 18 T cell receptor beta chains given below trace back to one sample, sequenced in a study of shared clonotypes between healthy human individuals (dated by TCRdb to the early 2020s). Receptor amplification or capture employed the immunoSEQ multiplex PCR assay. Drawn from immuneACCESS, this table holds only the in-frame rearrangements with V and J called that TCRdb kept. Clones are partly lost; checked studies trace under half to an unresolved V gene and leave the rest unexplained. Present in this sample are about 1 million clones, approximately 72% of which were seen just once. Less than 1.5% of the sample lies in the top ten. Sequencing used memory CD4+ T cells sorted from blood. The cell subset or site label of this sample denotes: CD45RA-negative fraction. These receptors all come from a man aged 18 to 30 in good health.

This chain links TRBV7-8 with TRBJ2-3, with 13 bases aligning to TRBD2. The V segment lost 3 bases and the J segment 3 bases; nucleotides outside the gene matches: 3. The CDR3 loop spans 16 amino acids. The germline CDR1 and CDR2 sequences are SGHVS and FQNEAQ. The CDR3 here is CASSFTSGRGTDTQYF. The CDR3 bases are TGTGCCAGCAGCTTTACTAGCGGGAGGGGGACAGATACGCAGTATTTT.

The chain couples TRBV10-1 to TRBJ2-7; TRBD2 agrees at 9 bases. Germline CDR1 reads WNHNN; CDR2 reads SYGVQD (reference sequence). This CDR3 has 16 residues. V was clipped by 1 base and J by 3 bases; unmatched bases: 7. CDR3 bases: TGCGCCAGCAGTGAGTTCGAGCGGGAGGATCACTACGAGCAGTACTTC. This translates into CASSEFEREDHYEQYF.

The chain employs TRBV27 and TRBJ1-1; D ambiguous. V lost 0 bases and J lost 2, with 7 bases in between. CDR1 and CDR2 from the germline V gene are MNHEY and SMNVEV (reference sequence). The CDR3 is made up of 14 amino acids. The CDR3, as DNA: TGTGCCAGCAGTTTATCCGGGATTAACACTGAAGCTTTCTTT. Translating it yields CASSLSGINTEAFF.

The rearrangement joins TRBV14 to TRBJ2-3, with 7 bases aligning to TRBD1. This CDR3 region has 16 residues. CDR1 SGHDN and CDR2 FVKESK come from the germline V gene. The trim removed 4 bases at V and 6 bases at J, leaving 13 bases unmatched. The CDR3 DNA sequence: TGTGCCAGCAGCCCGATACAGGGGACATGGACGGATACGCAGTATTTT. Translating gives CASSPIQGTWTDTQYF. The entire variable domain, with the rest obtained from reference TRBV14 and TRBJ2-3, is as follows: EAGVTQFPSHSVIEKGQTVTLRCDPISGHDNLYWYRRVMGKEIKFLLHFVKESKQDESGMPNNRFLAERTGGTYSTLKVQPAELEDSGVYFCASSPIQGTWTDTQYFGPGTRLTVL.

CDR3 residues: CASSPEGAGYTF. CDR3 DNA: TGCGCCAGCAGCCCAGAGGGGGCTGGCTACACCTTC. The chain has TRBV5-1 and TRBJ1-2, with 7 bases that match TRBD1. CDR1 SGHRS and CDR2 YFSETQ come from the germline V gene. V shed 4 bases, J shed 7 bases, and the junction held 4 bases outside the gene matches. The CDR3 has 12 residues. The entire variable domain, with the rest obtained from reference TRBV5-1 and TRBJ1-2, is as follows: KAGVTQTPRYLIKTRGQQVTLSCSPISGHRSVSWYQQTPGQGLQFLFEYFSETQRNKGNFPGRFSGRQFSNSRSEMNVSTLELGDSALYLCASSPEGAGYTFGSGTRLTVV.

The rearrangement uses TRBV10-3 and TRBJ2-1, with TRBD2 matching 10 bases. The CDR3 spans 16 residues. The V gene's germline CDR1 is ENHRY and CDR2 SYGVKD. The V gene end was trimmed by 0 bases and the J gene end by 7 bases; junction bases not matched to a gene: 6. The CDR3 nucleotides are TGTGCCATCAGTGAGTCGGTAGCGGGAGGTCGTAATGAGCAGTTCTTC. Amino acid sequence: CAISESVAGGRNEQFF.

The rearrangement links TRBV10-3 to TRBJ2-7, with 8 bases matching TRBD2. CDR3 length: 13 residues. V was clipped by 6 bases and J by 3 bases; unmatched bases: 4. Germline CDR1 ENHRY, CDR2 SYGVKD. DNA for the CDR3: TGTGCCATCAGGGGGACTAGTAGCTACGAGCAGTACTTC. It is translated as CAIRGTSSYEQYF.

As for this clone: The germline gene is not matched at one end of the junction; a read error may be the cause. The CDR3 spells CASSLGGGPGTDTQYF. The CDR3 bases are TGTGCTAGCAGCTTGGGTGGAGGGCCGGGCACAGATACGCAGTATTTT. The gene calls are TRBV7-7 and TRBJ2-3; TRBD2 is a possible D gene (6 bases). This CDR3 comprises 16 residues. Germline assignment: CDR1 SSHAT and CDR2 FNYEAQ (reference sequence).

The chain couples TRBV9 to TRBJ2-3; D unclear. CDR3 length equals 14 residues. The germline V gene encodes CDR1 SGDLS and CDR2 YYNGEE. Trimming shortened V by 0 bases and J by 2 bases, and 7 bases separated the two germline ends. CDR3 nucleotides: TGTGCCAGCAGCGTAGGTTCCCCCACAGATACGCAGTATTTT. It codes for CASSVGSPTDTQYF.

This clone occurred once. The chain carries TRBV14 and TRBJ2-7, with unresolved D. CDR3 length: 16 amino acids. V lost 5 bases and J lost 6, with 23 bases in between. The germline CDR1 and CDR2 sequences are SGHDN and FVKESK. In DNA, the CDR3 is TGTGCCAGCAGCAGAATTACAGTGTCCCGATTCGGCGAGCAGTACTTC. This encodes CASSRITVSRFGEQYF.

The chain couples TRBV6-6 to TRBJ1-1; the match to TRBD1 covers 7 bases. Germline V gene sequence: CDR1 MNHNY, CDR2 SVGAGI (reference sequence). This CDR3 has 15 residues. The junction had 6 bases not matched to a gene; V was cut back by 0 bases and J by 5 bases. CDR3 region: CASSYSVQGRTEAFF. The CDR3 nucleotides are TGTGCCAGCAGTTACTCGGTACAGGGGAGGACTGAAGCTTTCTTT.

This sequence joins TRBV6-6 and TRBJ2-7; TRBD2 matches 10 bases. Trimming removed 2 bases from V and 6 bases from J; junction bases left unmatched: 7. There are 15 residues in the CDR3. Germline CDR1 and CDR2: MNHNY and SVGAGI (reference sequence). The CDR3 DNA follows: TGTGCCAGCAGTTACCCCCGGGCTAGCGGGGGCGAGCAGTACTTC. It translates to CASSYPRASGGEQYF.

The rearrangement links TRBV11-2 to TRBJ2-7; 7 bases align to TRBD1. The CDR3 runs 14 residues. Germline loops: CDR1 SGHAT, CDR2 FQNNGV. Germline trimming cut 6 bases from V and 0 bases from J; bases unmatched to any gene: 5. CDR3 residues: CASRKTGSSYEQYF. The CDR3 DNA sequence: TGTGCCAGCAGAAAGACAGGGAGCTCCTACGAGCAGTACTTC.

Details on this clone: Other DNA sequences of this sample code for an identical CDR3. The genes are TRBV30 and TRBJ1-1; D gene uncertain. Trimming left V 0 bases short and J 3 bases short, with 5 bases between. Germline CDR1 GTSNPN, CDR2 SVGIG (reference sequence). CDR3 length: 12 amino acids. The CDR3 protein is CAWSVWDTEAFF. CDR3 nucleotide sequence: TGTGCCTGGAGTGTATGGGACACTGAAGCTTTCTTT.

Points on this clone: The same CDR3 arises from other DNA sequences in this sample as well. The genes are TRBV6-6 and TRBJ1-2; D is uncertain. V lost 0 bases, J lost 0 bases, and 8 bases lay in between. This CDR3 has 15 amino acids. In germline, CDR1 is MNHNY, CDR2 SVGAGI (reference sequence). CDR3 in DNA: TGTGCCAGCAGTTACTCCTCGGGTGCTAACTATGGCTACACCTTC. This gives the protein CASSYSSGANYGYTF.

The chain couples TRBV7-2 to TRBJ2-5, with 7 bases matching TRBD2. Germline V lookup: CDR1 SGHTA, CDR2 FQGNSA. V shed 4 bases and J 1 base; nucleotides not matched to a gene: 6. The CDR3 runs 15 residues. The CDR3 DNA reads TGTGCCAGCAGCTCCTTGAGGACTAGCCAAGAGACCCAGTACTTC. Encoded protein: CASSSLRTSQETQYF.

On this clone itself: Other DNA sequences in this specimen translate into the identical CDR3. The rearrangement links TRBV5-1 to TRBJ2-7; 10 bases agree with TRBD2. The CDR3 totals 15 residues. V was clipped by 4 bases and J by 2 bases; unmatched bases: 6. CDR1 is SGHRS and CDR2 is YFSETQ in the germline V gene. In DNA, the CDR3 is TGCGCCAGCAGCCTAGGACTAGCGGAGACCTACGAGCAGTACTTC. Protein product: CASSLGLAETYEQYF. The full variable domain, with the rest looked up from reference TRBV5-1 and TRBJ2-7, is KAGVTQTPRYLIKTRGQQVTLSCSPISGHRSVSWYQQTPGQGLQFLFEYFSETQRNKGNFPGRFSGRQFSNSRSEMNVSTLELGDSALYLCASSLGLAETYEQYFGPGTRLTVT.

On this clone: Additional DNA sequences in this sample encode the identical CDR3. The chain recombines TRBV5-1 with TRBJ2-1; D assignment may be TRBD1 or TRBD2 (6 bases each). The CDR3 extends over 12 amino acids. The germline V gene encodes CDR1 SGHRS and CDR2 YFSETQ. V was shortened by 4 bases and J by 7 bases, with 9 bases between the two germline ends. In DNA form, the CDR3 reads TGCGCCAGCAGCCTAGGGGGGAATGAGCAGTTCTTC. It specifies CASSLGGNEQFF.